These T cell receptor beta chains were read from a single sample in a study of T-cell reconstitution after alpha-beta-depleted transplantation in children. In TCRdb, the PCR reads were re-called with MiXCR into one record per CDR3 protein. The data contain 200,000 to 250,000 distinct CDR3 sequences, 8% to 10% of them singletons. Sequenced material: PBMCs from the stem cell graft donor, taken from the stem cell graft. The receptors shown here come from a human donor who donated a stem cell graft to a child with acute lymphoblastic leukemia. The CDR3 runs from the conserved cysteine through the conserved F or W. The D gene is left open where the match is weak. The listing skips clone size in some rows; elsewhere it reads once, few, many or a size class.

d_gene	abundance	v_gene	j_gene	CDR3nt	CDR3aa
-	few	TRBV11-3	TRBJ1-1	TGTGCCAGCAGCTTACGGGGGGTGGAAACTGAAGCTTTCTTT	CASSLRGVETEAFF
TRBD1	-	TRBV5-1	TRBJ2-3	TGCGCCAGCACCGAAGGGACAGGGGGAGCAGATACGCAGTATTTT	CASTEGTGGADTQYF
TRBD1	many	TRBV7-2	TRBJ1-5	TGTGCCAGCAGTCAACAGGGGAGTCATCAGCCCCAGCATTTT	CASSQQGSHQPQHF
TRBD1	many	TRBV29-1	TRBJ2-7	TGCAGCGTTGGTGACAGGGCTTTCTACGAGCAGTACTTC	CSVGDRAFYEQYF
-	many	TRBV20-1	TRBJ2-1	TGCAGTGCTCAAAGAGGGTCGACGTCCAATGAGCAGTTCTTC	CSAQRGSTSNEQFF
-	few	TRBV7-9	TRBJ1-6	TGTGCCAGCAGCTCACGAGTTAGCTCCTATAATTCACCCCTCCACTTT	CASSSRVSSYNSPLHF
-	many	TRBV27	TRBJ1-3	TGTGCCAGCAGTTTCTCTTGGGAAGATGGAAACACCATATATTTT	CASSFSWEDGNTIYF
-	-	TRBV5-1	TRBJ1-5	TGCGCCAGCAGCTCAGGGGTAATGGATCAGCCCCAGCATTTT	CASSSGVMDQPQHF
-	few	TRBV12-3/TRBV12-4	TRBJ2-7	TGTGCCAGCAGTTTGGCGGACAGCTCCTACGAGCAGTACTTC	CASSLADSSYEQYF
-	few	TRBV5-1	TRBJ1-5	TGCGCCAGCAGCTTGGGTCTAGCCGGAGTAAATCAGCCCCAGCATTTT	CASSLGLAGVNQPQHF
TRBD1	few	TRBV28	TRBJ1-1	TGTGCCAGCACCCCTGGACAGGGTGGGGAAGAAGCTTTCTTT	CASTPGQGGEEAFF
-	-	TRBV11-2	TRBJ2-2	TGTGCCAGCAGACAGTCAGGGGATCCCGGGGAGCTGTTTTTT	CASRQSGDPGELFF
TRBD2	-	TRBV7-2	TRBJ2-3	TGTGCCAGCAGCGTACTAGCGGGGGTGGGAGATACGCAGTATTTT	CASSVLAGVGDTQYF
TRBD2	many	TRBV12-3/TRBV12-4	TRBJ2-3	TGTGCCAGCAGTGCACCCCGTGGAGCGGGGGGCATGGATACGCAGTATTTT	CASSAPRGAGGMDTQYF
TRBD2	few	TRBV2	TRBJ2-7	TGTGCCAGCAGTGAAGCTCGGAGCGGGGAGTCCTACGAGCAGTACTTC	CASSEARSGESYEQYF
TRBD1	many	TRBV29-1	TRBJ2-5	TGCAGCGTCGCGGGACAGGGCACCGGAGAGACCCAGTACTTC	CSVAGQGTGETQYF
-	few	TRBV27	TRBJ2-7	TGTGCCAGCAGTTTATCAGGGGACTACGAGCAGTACTTC	CASSLSGDYEQYF
-	-	TRBV20-1	TRBJ1-2	TGCAGTGCGACCGGGACGCCCTTTGGTTTCTACACCTTC	CSATGTPFGFYTF
-	-	TRBV10-2	TRBJ2-7	TGCGCCAGCCGGGACCGACCCTACGAGCAGTACTTC	CASRDRPYEQYF
-	many	TRBV4-3	TRBJ2-2	TGCGCCAGCAGCCAAGAGGGTGGGACCACCGGGGAGCTGTTTTTT	CASSQEGGTTGELFF
-	many	TRBV3-1	TRBJ2-7	TGTGCCAGCAGCCAAGATGGACCCTACGAGCAGTACTTC	CASSQDGPYEQYF
-	-	TRBV20-1	TRBJ2-3	TGCAGTGCTACCCCTCGGCGGGGACCTAGCACAGATACGCAGTATTTT	CSATPRRGPSTDTQYF
-	-	TRBV20-1	TRBJ1-1	TGCAGTGTAATCTCCAGGAACACTGAAGCTTTCTTT	CSVISRNTEAFF
TRBD1	few	TRBV29-1	TRBJ1-2	TGCAGCGCAGGGACAGGGTTCGATCAGTATGGCTACACCTTC	CSAGTGFDQYGYTF
-	-	TRBV20-1	TRBJ2-5	TGCAGTGCTAGTCGTGCGTGGTTAGTGGAGACCCAGTACTTC	CSASRAWLVETQYF
TRBD2	medium-sized	TRBV5-1	TRBJ2-3	TGCGCCAGCAGCTTGCCGACTAGCGGGGCTGATCGTGGGTATTTT	CASSLPTSGADRGYF
-	few	TRBV12-3/TRBV12-4	TRBJ1-1	TGTGCCAGCAGTTTCAGGGTAGATACCACTGAAGCTTTCTTT	CASSFRVDTTEAFF
-	few	TRBV10-3	TRBJ2-5	TGTGCCATCAGAACCCCTCAAGAGACCCAGTACTTC	CAIRTPQETQYF
TRBD1	many	TRBV10-3	TRBJ1-6	TGTGCCATATCGGGACAGGGAAAAGAATCACCCCTCCACTTT	CAISGQGKESPLHF
-	-	TRBV5-5	TRBJ1-3	TGTGCCAGCAGCTTGTTCACGGCGAACTCTGGAAACACCATATATTTT	CASSLFTANSGNTIYF
-	many	TRBV5-6	TRBJ2-4	TGTGCCAGCAGCGTACGGTCCGGTTTCGTTCAGTACTTC	CASSVRSGFVQYF
-	few	TRBV29-1	TRBJ1-1	TGCAGCGTTGTCGGGGGGAACACTGAAGCTTTCTTT	CSVVGGNTEAFF
-	few	TRBV19	TRBJ1-5	TGTGCCAGTAGTATCAATCCTCCCACGGGGTTGGGCAATCAGCCCCAGCATTTT	CASSINPPTGLGNQPQHF
-	-	TRBV10-3	TRBJ1-2	TGTGCCATCAGTGGAACAGGCACTAACTATGGCTACACCTTC	CAISGTGTNYGYTF
-	-	TRBV5-5	TRBJ2-5	TGTGCCAGCAGCTTGGCGGACATACAAGAGACCCAGTACTTC	CASSLADIQETQYF
-	-	TRBV5-1	TRBJ2-1	TGCGCCAGCAGCGGGGCTGCGGGGATAGGCTACAATGAGCAGTTCTTC	CASSGAAGIGYNEQFF
TRBD1	-	TRBV20-1	TRBJ2-2	TGCAGTGCTAGCCCAGGACAGGGTTACACCGGGGAGCTGTTTTTT	CSASPGQGYTGELFF
-	many	TRBV7-9	TRBJ2-5	TGTGCCAGCAGCTTCAGGGAAGAGACCCAGTACTTC	CASSFREETQYF
TRBD1	few	TRBV14	TRBJ1-2	TGTGCCAGCACCGAGACAGGGAACTATGGCTACACCTTC	CASTETGNYGYTF
-	-	TRBV10-2	TRBJ1-5	TGCGCCAGCAGTGTCGGGGAAAGTCAGCCCCAGCATTTT	CASSVGESQPQHF
-	many	TRBV7-2	TRBJ1-6	TGTGCCAGCAGCTTAGCGACGGTACCACCCCTCCACTTT	CASSLATVPPLHF
-	many	TRBV27	TRBJ2-1	TGTGCCAGCAGTTGGTACAATGAGCAGTTCTTC	CASSWYNEQFF
-	-	TRBV9	TRBJ1-2	TGTGCCAGCAGCGTAGATGGGGGGTTAACTTATGGCTACACCTTC	CASSVDGGLTYGYTF
TRBD2	-	TRBV20-1	TRBJ2-2	TGCAGTGCCGGGACTAGCGGGGCTCACCCCGGGGAGCTGTTTTTT	CSAGTSGAHPGELFF
-	-	TRBV30	TRBJ2-7	TGTGCCTGTTCTGTAGGAGGGGGCTCCTACGAGCAGTACTTC	CACSVGGGSYEQYF
-	-	TRBV15	TRBJ1-2	TGTGCCACCAGCAGAGATGAGCGGGGCGGCTATGGCTACACCTTC	CATSRDERGGYGYTF
-	many	TRBV29-1	TRBJ1-1	TGCAGCGTTGGGTATATTCCGGGGGCCAGGGACACTGAAGCTTTCTTT	CSVGYIPGARDTEAFF
TRBD1	-	TRBV18	TRBJ2-2	TGTGCCAGCTCACTCCACAGGGGAGACACCGGGGAGCTGTTTTTT	CASSLHRGDTGELFF
-	few	TRBV7-8	TRBJ1-3	TGTGCCAGCAGCTTAGCGCGGGTGAGCGAGGGCTCTGGAAACACCATATATTTT	CASSLARVSEGSGNTIYF
TRBD1	many	TRBV19	TRBJ1-2	TGTGCCAGTAGTCCGTGGACAGGGGACTATGGCTACACCTTC	CASSPWTGDYGYTF
-	-	TRBV5-1	TRBJ2-7	TGCGCCAGCAGGCAAATCGGGGAGTCCTACGAGCAGTACTTC	CASRQIGESYEQYF
TRBD2	few	TRBV2	TRBJ2-5	TGTGCCAGCAGTGGGTGGCGGGGGGAGTACCAAGAGACCCAGTACTTC	CASSGWRGEYQETQYF
TRBD2	-	TRBV7-2	TRBJ2-5	TGTGCCAGCAGCTCAAGGGCGGGGGAGCCGAAGGGGACCCAGTACTTC	CASSSRAGEPKGTQYF
TRBD2	-	TRBV5-1	TRBJ2-3	TGCGCCAGCAGCCCGGGGGGGGGGCCGCGGACAGATACGCAGTATTTT	CASSPGGGPRTDTQYF
-	few	TRBV10-3	TRBJ1-1	TGTGCCATCAGGTCCCCAGGTACCACTGAAGCTTTCTTT	CAIRSPGTTEAFF
TRBD1	-	TRBV5-1	TRBJ1-1	TGCGCCAGCAGCTTGGCGACAGGGATACCCTTGAACACTGAAGCTTTCTTT	CASSLATGIPLNTEAFF
TRBD1	few	TRBV29-1	TRBJ2-2	TGCAGCGCGCGGGGACAGGGGAGTGGCGGGGAGCTGTTTTTT	CSARGQGSGGELFF
-	-	TRBV6-5	TRBJ1-1	TGTGCCAGCAGCTATCCGTCTGCGAACACTGAAGCTTTCTTT	CASSYPSANTEAFF
-	-	TRBV7-6	TRBJ1-6	TGTGCCAGCAGCTTGTTCCGAGACAATTCACCCCTCCACTTT	CASSLFRDNSPLHF